The 31 T cell receptor beta chains given below trace back to one sample, sequenced in a study of blood T cell repertoires in COVID-19. Libraries were prepared by immunoSEQ multiplex PCR; TCRdb keeps only in-frame clonotypes and omits some of them. Among 50,000 to 70,000 clones listed, approximately 86% were seen once. Sequenced sample: peripheral blood. The receptor source for this set is a woman in her sixties or seventies with active COVID-19.

The chain combines TRBV5-4 with TRBJ2-5; 9 nucleotides match TRBD2. Looked up from germline, CDR1 is SGHNT and CDR2 is YYREEE (reference sequence). Trimming cost V 2 bases and J 4 bases; bases outside gene matches: 3. This CDR3 comprises 14 residues. The CDR3 coding sequence is TGTGCCAGCAGCTTTGGGCGGGAGGGAGAGACCCAGTACTTC. As protein: CASSFGREGETQYF.

This chain links TRBV4-1 with TRBJ2-7, with 14 positions matching TRBD2. Losses at the gene ends were 3 bases for V and 5 bases for J; bases not matched to a gene: 6. CDR3 length: 16 residues. From germline, CDR1 is MGHRA and CDR2 YSYEKL. The CDR3 DNA reads TGCGCCAGCAGCCACCCGACTAGCGGGAGGGCCCACGAGCAGTACTTC. Translated, it gives CASSHPTSGRAHEQYF.

The V and J genes are TRBV5-6 and TRBJ2-5, with D tentatively TRBD2 (5 bases). Trimming took 2 bases from V and 4 from J, leaving 21 bases between them. The germline gives CDR1 SGHDT, CDR2 YYEEEE. This CDR3 comprises 17 residues. Written as DNA, the CDR3 is TGTGCCAGCAGCTTCTACAATCTATACGGGAAGGGAGAGACCCAGTACTTC. It yields the protein CASSFYNLYGKGETQYF.

V and J are TRBV3-1 (or the pseudogene TRBV3-2) and TRBJ2-5; 11 bases agree with TRBD1. Per germline, CDR1 LGHDT and CDR2 YNNKEL (reference sequence). CDR3 length: 17 residues. Trimming removed 4 bases from V and 1 base from J; junction bases left unmatched: 8. CDR3 loop: CASSLYRTGGSQETQYF. CDR3 sequence (DNA): TGTGCCAGCAGCCTCTACCGGACAGGGGGCAGCCAAGAGACCCAGTACTTC.

The rearrangement uses TRBV27 and TRBJ2-7, with D tentatively TRBD1 (5 bases). This CDR3 is 13 amino acids long. The germline V and J ends were trimmed by 2 bases and 5 bases, with 10 bases remaining between them. Germline loops: CDR1 MNHEY, CDR2 SMNVEV (reference sequence). The CDR3 DNA sequence: TGTGCCAGCAGTTTACAGGGTGGTAACGAGCAGTACTTC. Protein sequence: CASSLQGGNEQYF.

J is TRBJ2-5 and V is TRBV19, with TRBD1 identical over 12 bases. There are 16 residues in the CDR3. Unmatched junction bases numbered 10, after V lost 6 bases and J lost 5 bases. The germline CDR1 and CDR2 sequences are LNHDA and SQIVND (reference sequence). DNA of the CDR3: TGTGCCAGTAGCTACACCGGGACAGGGGGCTTGGAGACCCAGTACTTC. This codes for CASSYTGTGGLETQYF.

The V gene is TRBV4-1, the J gene TRBJ2-7; 7 bases are a match to TRBD2. J lost 7 bases, V lost 3 bases, and 3 bases had no gene match. The CDR3 totals 12 residues. Germline CDR1 and CDR2: MGHRA and YSYEKL. CDR3 DNA: TGCGCCAGCAGCCAGGACGGGGGGGAGCAGTACTTC. Translated: CASSQDGGEQYF.

The rearrangement joins TRBV18 to TRBJ2-5; TRBD1 agrees at 8 bases. The CDR3 extends over 14 amino acids. J was trimmed by 5 bases and V by 4 bases; bases with no gene match: 6. Germline CDR1 reads KGHSH; CDR2 reads LQKENI. The CDR3 DNA follows: TGTGCCAGCTCACGAATCAGGGGGCATGAGACCCAGTACTTC. It encodes CASSRIRGHETQYF.

The gene calls are TRBV6-5 and TRBJ2-3; the D gene is possibly TRBD1 (5 bases). The length of the CDR3 is 10 residues. The V gene lost 7 bases and the J gene lost 9 bases, with 8 bases spanning the gap. In germline, CDR1 is MNHEY, CDR2 SVGAGI. DNA of the CDR3: TGTGCCAGCACAGGGAACACGCAGTATTTT. Encoded protein: CASTGNTQYF.

The gene calls are TRBV10-3 and TRBJ1-1, with D perhaps matching TRBD1 (5 bases). CDR1 is ENHRY and CDR2 is SYGVKD in the germline V gene. The CDR3 has 13 amino acids. The V end was cut by 10 bases, the J end by 3 bases, with 15 bases between. This CDR3 is CATDSGYDTEAFF. CDR3 DNA sequence: TGTGCCACCGACTCAGGGTACGACACTGAAGCTTTCTTT.

The chain joins TRBV19 to TRBJ2-3; TRBD1 matches at 9 bases. The CDR3 is 14 amino acids. The V gene's germline CDR1 is LNHDA and CDR2 SQIVND (reference sequence). J was trimmed by 1 base and V by 7 bases; bases with no gene match: 3. For the CDR3, the DNA is TGTGCCAGTACGCACAGGGGGCGCACAGATACGCAGTATTTT. Translated: CASTHRGRTDTQYF.

J is TRBJ2-7 and V is TRBV30; 7 bases match TRBD1. There are 13 residues in the CDR3. J lost 0 bases, V lost 3 bases, and 2 bases had no gene match. From germline, CDR1 is GTSNPN and CDR2 SVGIG (reference sequence). CDR3 DNA: TGTGCCTGGAGACAGGGGCTCTCCTACGAGCAGTACTTC. The encoded protein is CAWRQGLSYEQYF.

V usage is TRBV7-9 and J usage is TRBJ1-4; unclear D gene. Per the germline V gene, CDR1 is SEHNR and CDR2 is FQNEAQ (reference sequence). The CDR3 has 13 amino acids. Trimming took off 0 bases at V and 11 bases at J, with 10 bases between the two ends. The CDR3 nucleotides are TGTGCCAGCAGCTTAGCTTTATCGGGGAAACTGTTTTTT. This codes for CASSLALSGKLFF.

The rearrangement joins TRBV19 to TRBJ2-1; 14 positions agree with TRBD2. This CDR3 region has 19 residues. Germline CDR1 is LNHDA and CDR2 is SQIVND (reference sequence). V lost 3 bases to trimming and J lost 7 bases; unmatched junction nucleotides: 14. The CDR3 DNA is TGTGCCAGTAGTATTAGGGCAGGGACTAGCGGGAGAATAGGAAATGAGCAGTTCTTC. Translating it yields CASSIRAGTSGRIGNEQFF.

This chain links TRBV2 with TRBJ2-7; the match to TRBD1 covers 7 bases. The CDR3 contains 15 residues. Looked up from germline, CDR1 is SNHLY and CDR2 is FYNNEI. The V and J ends lost 1 base and 0 bases, in that order; junction bases with no gene match: 3. As DNA, the CDR3 is TGTGCCAGCAGTGAAGGACAGGGTAGCTCCTACGAGCAGTACTTC. Amino acids: CASSEGQGSSYEQYF.

The V and J genes are TRBV7-8 and TRBJ2-7; D is undetermined. The length of the CDR3 is 14 residues. Germline loops: CDR1 SGHVS, CDR2 FQNEAQ. Trimming stripped 0 bases from V and 2 bases from J, with 8 bases between. Here the CDR3 reads CASSLAADTYEQYF. The CDR3, as DNA: TGTGCCAGCAGCTTAGCGGCAGATACCTACGAGCAGTACTTC.

This clone was seen once. The chain employs TRBV6-1 and TRBJ1-2; D is uncertain. The CDR3 totals 16 residues. The V and J ends lost 0 bases and 4 bases respectively, with 15 bases between them. Germline lookup yields CDR1 MNHNS and CDR2 SASEGT. CDR3 amino acids: CASSEAGSAASYGYTF. The CDR3, as DNA: TGTGCCAGCAGTGAAGCGGGCTCCGCAGCTTCCTATGGCTACACCTTC.

V gene TRBV5-1 combines with J gene TRBJ2-7, with 11 bases lining up with TRBD1. The V and J ends lost 3 bases and 3 bases, in that order; junction bases with no gene match: 5. The germline V gene has CDR1 SGHRS and CDR2 YFSETQ. The CDR3 contains 15 residues. Here the CDR3 DNA reads TGCGCCAGCAGCTGGGGGACAGGGGGATTCTACGAGCAGTACTTC. It specifies CASSWGTGGFYEQYF. The variable domain in full, with the rest retrieved from reference TRBV5-1 and TRBJ2-7, is KAGVTQTPRYLIKTRGQQVTLSCSPISGHRSVSWYQQTPGQGLQFLFEYFSETQRNKGNFPGRFSGRQFSNSRSEMNVSTLELGDSALYLCASSWGTGGFYEQYFGPGTRLTVT.

This clone has only a few counts. This chain uses TRBV6-5 with TRBJ2-7, with 9 bases fitting TRBD2. The trim removed 6 bases at V and 3 bases at J, leaving 9 bases unmatched. Germline V gene sequence: CDR1 MNHEY, CDR2 SVGAGI. The CDR3 covers 15 residues. The CDR3 DNA reads as TGTGCCAGCAGCCGTTTCGCGGGAGGGGACTACGAGCAGTACTTC. Its translation is CASSRFAGGDYEQYF.

The count of this clone is one. The chain joins TRBV9 to TRBJ2-7; the match to TRBD2 covers 14 bases. V shed 0 bases, J shed 8 bases, and the junction held 16 bases outside the gene matches. The CDR3 runs 19 residues. CDR1 is SGDLS and CDR2 is YYNGEE in the germline V gene. CDR3 protein: CASSVGGAGTSGSEGQQYF. CDR3 in DNA: TGTGCCAGCAGCGTAGGGGGCGCGGGGACTAGCGGGAGTGAGGGTCAGCAGTACTTC.

As for this clone: An end of the junction does not agree with germline; a read error may underlie this. The chain combines TRBV10-3 with TRBJ2-1; no definite D call. Germline CDR1 and CDR2: ENHRY and SYGVKD. The CDR3 is 15 amino acids. Written as DNA, the CDR3 is TGTGCCATCAGTGAGTCGATCGGTTCCTCCAATGAGCAGTTCTTC. Its translation is CAISESIGSSNEQFF.

The chain couples TRBV19 to TRBJ2-5, with unresolved D. This CDR3 contains 14 residues. The ends were cut back, 2 bases at V and 5 bases at J, with 12 bases in the middle. CDR1 is LNHDA and CDR2 is SQIVND in the germline V gene (reference sequence). The CDR3 sequence: CASSINPRWETQYF. The CDR3, as DNA: TGTGCCAGTAGTATAAACCCCCGGTGGGAGACCCAGTACTTC.

J is TRBJ2-5 and V is TRBV11-2; 7 nucleotides match TRBD1. V gave up 5 bases and J gave up 3 bases; unmatched junction bases: 3. Germline values: CDR1 SGHAT, CDR2 FQNNGV. The CDR3 contains 13 residues. CDR3 sequence: CASSPDREETQYF. CDR3 bases: TGTGCCAGCAGCCCAGACAGGGAAGAGACCCAGTACTTC.

V and J are TRBV7-3 and TRBJ2-1; the match to TRBD1 covers 9 bases. The ends lost 4 bases at V and 9 bases at J; junction bases unmatched: 7. The CDR3 sequence is 14 residues long. Per germline, CDR1 SGHTA and CDR2 FQGTGA. CDR3 residues: CASSSGTGTLEQFF. CDR3 sequence (DNA): TGTGCCAGCAGCTCCGGGACAGGGACCCTTGAGCAGTTCTTC.

The chain combines TRBV6-1 with TRBJ2-1, with 7 bases lining up with TRBD2. J lost 2 bases, V lost 4 bases, and 8 bases had no gene match. The CDR3 has 16 residues. Germline V gene data show CDR1 as MNHNS and CDR2 as SASEGT. In DNA, the CDR3 is TGTGCCAGCAGTGCTTTGAGCGGGAAAGCCTACAATGAGCAGTTCTTC. Its translation: CASSALSGKAYNEQFF.

The V gene is TRBV3-1 (or the pseudogene TRBV3-2), the J gene TRBJ2-1, with a weak D call TRBD1 (7 bases). CDR3 length: 16 residues. Germline V gene lookup returns CDR1 LGHDT and CDR2 YNNKEL (reference sequence). V was shortened by 3 bases and J by 9 bases, with 21 bases between the two germline ends. The CDR3 is CASSQGRLGGKGEQFF. The CDR3, as DNA: TGTGCCAGCAGCCAGGGGAGACTAGGGGGCAAAGGTGAGCAGTTCTTC.

CDR3 residues: CASSKQTHRNPDRPRWAFF. DNA for the CDR3: TGTGCCAGCAGCAAACAAACCCACCGTAACCCGGACAGACCAAGATGGGCTTTCTTT. V usage is TRBV21-1 and J usage is TRBJ1-1; TRBD1 was called by the table and not checked on the DNA. TRBV21-1 is a pseudogene. The CDR3 is 19 amino acids.

The chain employs TRBV4-2 and TRBJ2-1, with TRBD2 matching 10 bases. Germline-derived CDR1 and CDR2 are LGHNA and YNFKEQ. The junction had 8 bases not matched to a gene; V was cut back by 4 bases and J by 5 bases. The length of the CDR3 is 16 residues. As DNA, the CDR3 is TGTGCCAGCAGCCCATCGGCTAGCGGGAGTAACAATGAGCAGTTCTTC. Translation: CASSPSASGSNNEQFF.

Written as DNA, the CDR3 is TGTGCCAGCAGGCCAGGGGGCGAAACCGGGGAGCTGTTTTTT. This codes for CASRPGGETGELFF. V and J are TRBV6-5 and TRBJ2-2, with TRBD1 matching 8 bases. Germline CDR1 MNHEY, CDR2 SVGAGI. The trim removed 6 bases at V and 5 bases at J, leaving 5 bases unmatched. The CDR3 contains 14 residues.

This chain joins TRBV5-1 and TRBJ1-6; unclear D gene. This CDR3 is 15 amino acids long. The germline V gene has CDR1 SGHRS and CDR2 YFSETQ. The V and J ends lost 0 bases and 3 bases respectively, with 7 bases between them. The CDR3 region is CASSLETSYNSPLHF. The CDR3 DNA sequence: TGCGCCAGCAGCTTGGAGACAAGCTATAATTCACCCCTCCACTTT.

This chain uses TRBV20-1 with TRBJ1-2, with D uncertain. The CDR3 has 11 residues. V dropped 4 bases and J dropped 2 bases, with 5 bases sitting between them. Germline lookup yields CDR1 DFQATT and CDR2 SNEGSKA (reference sequence). The CDR3 is CSANMNYGYTF. The DNA for the CDR3 is TGCAGTGCTAACATGAACTATGGCTACACCTTC.